These T cell receptor beta chains were read from a single sample in a study of beta chain features in type 1 diabetes. Clones were sequenced by immunoSEQ multiplex PCR, and TCRdb holds only the in-frame ones, with some missing. Of just over 600,000 clones listed, roughly a sixth are singletons. Material: naive CD4+ T cells from blood. These receptors were taken from a man aged 18-30 years in good health. CDR3s include the opening cysteine and the closing phenylalanine or tryptophan. A D gene is named only where the DNA matches it firmly. Clone size is shown for a subset of rows, as once, few, many or a class of expanded clone.

size,D,length,J,V,CDR3,DNA
NA,NA,13,TRBJ2-2,TRBV5-4,CASSLVDTGELFF,TGTGCCAGCAGCTTGGTGGACACCGGGGAGCTGTTTTTT
NA,NA,15,TRBJ2-7,TRBV18,CASSLLVGSPYEQYF,TGTGCCAGCTCACTCCTAGTGGGGAGCCCCTACGAGCAGTACTTC
few,TRBD1,13,TRBJ2-4,TRBV29-1,CSVRRDRGDIQYF,TGCAGCGTTCGCCGGGACAGGGGAGACATTCAGTACTTC
few,NA,16,TRBJ2-2,TRBV7-9,CASSSVVGANTGELFF,TGTGCCAGCAGCTCCGTGGTAGGAGCGAACACCGGGGAGCTGTTTTTT
few,NA,14,TRBJ2-3,TRBV5-1,CASSRGGEADTQYF,TGCGCCAGCTCACGAGGGGGGGAAGCAGATACGCAGTATTTT
NA,TRBD1,15,TRBJ2-7,TRBV5-4,CASSLSGTGGYEQYF,TGTGCCAGCAGCTTAAGCGGGACAGGGGGCTACGAGCAGTACTTC
NA,NA,14,TRBJ2-3,TRBV6-4,CASSDEPSTDTQYF,TGTGCCAGCAGTGACGAACCTAGCACAGATACGCAGTATTTT
NA,NA,14,TRBJ1-5,TRBV7-9,CASGAQGNPQPQHF,TGTGCCAGCGGCGCACAGGGAAACCCTCAGCCCCAGCATTTT
few,TRBD2,18,TRBJ2-3,TRBV5-1,CASSPNPASGALTDTQYF,TGCGCCAGCAGCCCCAACCCAGCTAGCGGGGCCCTCACAGATACGCAGTATTTT
few,TRBD1,16,TRBJ2-3,TRBV19,CASTLGDRFSTDTQYF,TGTGCCAGTACTCTCGGGGACAGATTTAGCACAGATACGCAGTATTTT
NA,TRBD2,15,TRBJ2-1,TRBV7-2,CASSPGGGGAYEQFF,TGTGCCAGCTCCCCCGGCGGCGGGGGGGCCTATGAGCAGTTCTTC
NA,TRBD1,15,TRBJ2-4,TRBV6-5,CASRRAGQGVYIQYF,TGTGCCAGCCGGCGGGCGGGACAGGGGGTGTACATTCAGTACTTC
few,NA,14,TRBJ2-4,TRBV5-1,CASSLQGFGNIQYF,TGCGCCAGCAGCTTACAGGGTTTTGGAAACATTCAGTACTTC
few,TRBD1,18,TRBJ2-4,TRBV5-1,CASSLAFDRELTKNIQYF,TGCGCCAGCAGCTTGGCCTTCGACAGGGAATTAACCAAAAACATTCAGTACTTC
NA,TRBD1,14,TRBJ1-2,TRBV4-3,CANRIRDRSYGYTF,TGCGCCAACCGTATTCGGGACAGGAGTTATGGCTACACCTTC
few,NA,13,TRBJ1-1,TRBV2,CASSGDMNTEAFF,TGTGCCAGCAGTGGAGATATGAACACTGAAGCTTTCTTT
NA,TRBD1,16,TRBJ2-7,TRBV4-3,CASSQEPRGLSYEQYF,TGCGCCAGCAGCCAAGAGCCGAGGGGGCTTTCCTACGAGCAGTACTTC
NA,NA,12,TRBJ2-7,TRBV15,CATSRASYEQYF,TGTGCCACCAGCAGAGCCTCCTACGAGCAGTACTTC
few,NA,15,TRBJ1-2,TRBV5-1,CASSLGDRESYGYTF,TGCGCCAGCAGCTTGGGGGATAGAGAGAGCTATGGCTACACCTTC
NA,NA,14,TRBJ1-5,TRBV7-9,CASVGQDSNQPQHF,TGTGCCAGCGTGGGCCAGGATAGCAATCAGCCCCAGCATTTT
NA,NA,14,TRBJ1-2,TRBV15,CATISGTGAGGYTF,TGTGCCACCATAAGCGGGACGGGGGCCGGAGGCTACACCTTC
few,NA,13,TRBJ2-3,TRBV10-3,CAITGGPGDTQYF,TGTGCCATCACCGGGGGGCCTGGAGATACGCAGTATTTT
NA,NA,15,TRBJ2-5,TRBV18,CASSPPSSPGETQYF,TGTGCCAGCTCACCACCTAGTTCGCCAGGGGAGACCCAGTACTTC
NA,NA,14,TRBJ2-7,TRBV29-1,CSGLGTPSSYEQYF,TGCAGCGGCCTCGGGACTCCGAGCTCCTACGAGCAGTACTTC
few,TRBD2,15,TRBJ2-3,TRBV7-9,CASSLSGGATDTQYF,TGTGCCAGCAGCCTGAGCGGGGGGGCGACAGATACGCAGTATTTT
NA,NA,17,TRBJ2-7,TRBV28,CASSFGKQGPYSYEQYF,TGTGCCAGCAGTTTTGGTAAACAGGGCCCCTATTCCTACGAGCAGTACTTC
few,TRBD2,16,TRBJ2-1,TRBV7-9,CASSLEASGRAGEQFF,TGTGCCAGCAGCTTGGAAGCTAGCGGGAGGGCCGGTGAGCAGTTCTTC
few,NA,14,TRBJ2-1,TRBV4-1,CASSLRQTNNEQFF,TGCGCCAGCAGCCTACGACAGACCAACAATGAGCAGTTCTTC
few,TRBD1,16,TRBJ1-6,TRBV5-1,CASSGTFGQGNSPLHF,TGCGCCAGCAGCGGGACTTTCGGACAGGGTAATTCACCCCTCCACTTT
NA,TRBD2,20,TRBJ2-1,TRBV4-2,CASSQEGPPFGRAGSNEQFF,TGTGCCAGCAGCCAAGAAGGTCCCCCTTTCGGGAGGGCCGGATCGAATGAGCAGTTCTTC
few,TRBD2,18,TRBJ2-4,TRBV4-1,CASSQDGGLAARRNIQYF,TGCGCCAGCAGCCAAGATGGCGGACTAGCGGCGAGAAGGAACATTCAGTACTTC
few,NA,16,TRBJ2-4,TRBV5-1,CASSPTTYLAKNIQYF,TGCGCCAGCAGCCCCACAACTTATTTGGCCAAAAACATTCAGTACTTC
few,TRBD2,16,TRBJ2-3,TRBV9,CASSVRAGTSTDTQYF,TGTGCCAGCAGCGTGAGAGCGGGGACTAGCACAGATACGCAGTATTTT
NA,NA,13,TRBJ2-3,TRBV10-3,CAISEGNTDTQYF,TGTGCCATCAGTGAGGGAAACACAGATACGCAGTATTTT
few,TRBD1,15,TRBJ2-3,TRBV5-1,CASIGTGARTDTQYF,TGCGCCAGCATCGGGACAGGCGCCCGCACAGATACGCAGTATTTT
few,NA,16,TRBJ1-3,TRBV4-1,CASSQPGQRRVNTIYF,TGCGCCAGCAGCCAACCCGGACAGCGAAGGGTGAACACCATATATTTT
few,TRBD1,12,TRBJ2-7,TRBV28,CASSSIPHRGTF,TGTGCCAGCAGTTCGATTCCCCACAGGGGGACCTTC
NA,NA,16,TRBJ2-7,TRBV21-1,CASSIRIQVVGYEQYF,TGTGCCAGCAGTATTAGAATACAGGTTGTGGGCTACGAGCAGTACTTC
NA,NA,12,TRBJ1-1,TRBV18,CASSPQNTEAFF,TGTGCCAGCTCACCGCAGAACACTGAAGCTTTCTTT
few,NA,14,TRBJ1-1,TRBV18,CASSPGRQNTEAFF,TGTGCCAGCTCACCGGGACGCCAGAACACTGAAGCTTTCTTT
few,NA,15,TRBJ1-3,TRBV7-8,CASSLFGESGNTIYF,TGTGCCAGCAGCTTATTCGGGGAGTCGGGAAACACCATATATTTT
NA,TRBD2,16,TRBJ2-5,TRBV11-1,CASSLTQLAAGETQYF,TGTGCCAGCAGCTTAACCCAACTAGCGGCCGGGGAGACCCAGTACTTC
few,TRBD2,15,TRBJ2-4,TRBV6-6,CASSSSGLNKNIQYF,TGTGCCAGCAGTTCTAGCGGCCTAAACAAAAACATTCAGTACTTC
few,NA,16,TRBJ2-1,TRBV18,CASSPVTGATNNEQFF,TGTGCCAGCTCACCCGTAACAGGCGCTACGAACAATGAGCAGTTCTTC
NA,NA,13,TRBJ2-2,TRBV2,CASGGAGTGELFF,TGTGCCAGCGGAGGGGCGGGCACCGGGGAGCTGTTTTTT
NA,NA,13,TRBJ2-7,TRBV29-1,CSVDGPKGEEQYF,TGCAGCGTTGACGGTCCCAAAGGCGAGGAGCAGTACTTC
NA,NA,14,TRBJ1-1,TRBV2,CASQILGADTEAFF,TGTGCCAGCCAAATACTGGGGGCTGACACTGAAGCTTTCTTT
NA,NA,16,TRBJ2-5,TRBV4-1,CASSQDRGYIRETQYF,TGCGCCAGCAGCCAAGATCGGGGCTACATTCGGGAGACCCAGTACTTC
NA,NA,14,TRBJ2-2,TRBV7-8,CASSFTSTTGELFF,TGTGCCAGCAGCTTCACTAGCACCACCGGGGAGCTGTTTTTT
few,NA,14,TRBJ1-2,TRBV6-5,CASTSPGGHYGYTF,TGTGCCAGCACCTCCCCGGGGGGCCACTATGGCTACACCTTC
few,NA,16,TRBJ2-7,TRBV7-2,CASSSALGRISYEQYF,TGTGCCAGCAGCTCAGCGCTGGGGCGGATTTCCTACGAGCAGTACTTC